A single sample is the source of the 18 T cell receptor beta chains below, sequenced in a study of T cell responses to AZD1222 COVID-19 vaccine. Only in-frame clones appear in the TCRdb table, and some are missing; sequencing was by immunoSEQ multiplex PCR. In the table there are almost 55,000 clones, about 86% of which are singletons. Sequencing was performed on peripheral blood, taken on day 0 of AZD1222 vaccination. All receptors derive from an adult in good health.

The CDR3 DNA sequence: TGTGCCAGCAGTGAAGTACTTTGGCCTTTCTTT. Residues: CASSEVLWPFF. The chain couples TRBV6-1 to TRBJ1-1; D is unresolved. Trimming removed 1 base at V and 12 bases at J, with 9 bases between. The CDR3 covers 11 residues. CDR1 is MNHNS, CDR2 SASEGT, per germline.

The chain couples TRBV3-1 (or the pseudogene TRBV3-2) to TRBJ2-1, with a weak D call TRBD1 (5 bases). The V end was cut by 3 bases, the J end by 3 bases, with 12 bases between. Germline lookup yields CDR1 LGHDT and CDR2 YNNKEL (reference sequence). The CDR3 has 15 amino acids. The CDR3 loop is CASSQGRGIYNEQFF. The CDR3 region has the DNA TGTGCCAGCAGCCAGGGTAGGGGAATCTACAATGAGCAGTTCTTC.

The J gene is TRBJ2-6, the V gene TRBV2; no firm D call. V lost 6 bases to trimming and J lost 4 bases, with 13 bases between them. Germline CDR1 and CDR2: SNHLY and FYNNEI. This CDR3 comprises 15 residues. The CDR3 is CASRAQLGGANVLTF. As DNA, the CDR3 is TGTGCCAGCAGGGCCCAACTGGGGGGGGCCAACGTCCTGACTTTC.

The genes are TRBV27 and TRBJ1-2; 7 nucleotides align to TRBD1. Per germline, CDR1 MNHEY and CDR2 SMNVEV (reference sequence). This CDR3 spans 13 amino acids. With 6 bases clipped from V and 4 bases from J, the junction kept 5 bases outside the gene matches. The DNA for the CDR3 is TGTGCCAGCAGGGAGACAGGGTCCTATGGCTACACCTTC. This gives the protein CASRETGSYGYTF.

CDR3 nucleotide sequence: TGTGCCAGCAGCTCTCAGGTCGAGCAGTACTTC. It codes for CASSSQVEQYF. V gene TRBV3-1 (or the pseudogene TRBV3-2) combines with J gene TRBJ2-7; D ambiguous. Germline assignment: CDR1 LGHDT and CDR2 YNNKEL (reference sequence). Trimming stripped 5 bases from V and 6 bases from J, with 8 bases between. The CDR3 totals 11 residues.

The gene calls are TRBV19 and TRBJ2-1; maybe TRBD1 (5 bases). The V gene lost 0 bases and the J gene lost 7 bases, with 7 bases spanning the gap. Germline CDR1 and CDR2: LNHDA and SQIVND (reference sequence). The CDR3 contains 13 residues. The chain's CDR3 is CASSIDRANEQFF. The CDR3 region has the DNA TGTGCCAGTAGTATAGACAGGGCGAATGAGCAGTTCTTC.

This chain connects TRBV4-1 to TRBJ1-2; no clear D. Germline V gene sequence: CDR1 MGHRA, CDR2 YSYEKL. Deletions cut 1 base from V and 2 bases from J, with 14 bases between. The CDR3 has 16 residues. The CDR3 bases are TGCGCCAGCAGCCAAGCTTCGGACGGCGGGAACTATGGCTACACCTTC. Its translation: CASSQASDGGNYGYTF.

V is TRBV4-2 and J is TRBJ1-2; unclear D gene. The ends were cut back, 1 base at V and 5 bases at J, with 11 bases in the middle. The CDR3 runs 14 residues. Germline V gene data show CDR1 as LGHNA and CDR2 as YNFKEQ. CDR3 bases: TGTGCCAGCAGCCAAGTCGGTGAGGAATATGGCTACACCTTC. Amino acid sequence: CASSQVGEEYGYTF.

The chain joins TRBV4-1 to TRBJ2-7, with TRBD2 as a possible D gene (6 bases). Trimming left V 0 bases short and J 6 bases short, with 18 bases between. This CDR3 has 16 amino acids. Germline V gene lookup returns CDR1 MGHRA and CDR2 YSYEKL. This chain's CDR3 is CASSQEDGSYYSEQYF. The DNA for the CDR3 is TGCGCCAGCAGCCAAGAGGACGGGAGCTACTACTCCGAGCAGTACTTC.

J is TRBJ1-1 and V is TRBV27, with D perhaps matching TRBD1 (5 bases). Germline assignment: CDR1 MNHEY and CDR2 SMNVEV (reference sequence). Deletions cut 6 bases from V and 6 bases from J, with 17 bases between. The CDR3 length is 14 residues. The CDR3 sequence: CASRPGTSIPEAFF. CDR3 sequence (DNA): TGTGCCAGCAGGCCAGGGACCAGTATTCCTGAAGCTTTCTTT.

The chain couples TRBV15 to TRBJ1-5, with D maybe TRBD1 (5 bases). V lost 6 bases and J lost 0, with 15 bases in between. CDR3 length: 16 residues. Germline-derived CDR1 and CDR2 are LNHNV and YYDKDF (reference sequence). In DNA, the CDR3 is TGTGCCACCAGATCAGGGTTGAGGGGTAGCAATCAGCCCCAGCATTTT. This codes for CATRSGLRGSNQPQHF. The variable domain in full, with the rest retrieved from reference TRBV15 and TRBJ1-5, is DAMVIQNPRYQVTQFGKPVTLSCSQTLNHNVMYWYQQKSSQAPKLLFHYYDKDFNNEADTPDNFQSRRPNTSFCFLDIRSPGLGDTAMYLCATRSGLRGSNQPQHFGDGTRLSIL.

The CDR3 loop reads CASSQGPGSQETQYF. The CDR3 bases are TGTGCCAGCAGCCAAGGCCCCGGGAGCCAAGAGACCCAGTACTTC. The rearrangement links TRBV3-1 (or the pseudogene TRBV3-2) to TRBJ2-5, with D possibly matching TRBD2 (6 bases). The CDR3 loop spans 15 amino acids. V was pared by 1 base and J by 1 base, with 10 bases between. Germline CDR1 and CDR2: LGHDT and YNNKEL (reference sequence).

The rearrangement links TRBV5-1 to TRBJ2-1, with D possibly being TRBD1 or TRBD2 (5 bases each). Germline loops: CDR1 SGHRS, CDR2 YFSETQ. Trimming left V 5 bases short and J 8 bases short, with 23 bases between. The CDR3 consists of 16 residues. CDR3 nucleotides: TGCGCCAGCAGTCGGGACGGACCCGCCAGAAGGGATGAGCAGTTCTTC. Translated: CASSRDGPARRDEQFF.

V and J are TRBV4-3 and TRBJ1-2; D remains unclear. This CDR3 has 15 amino acids. CDR1 and CDR2 (germline): LGHNA, YSLEER. Between the trimmed V and J ends, which lost 1 base and 1 base, there was a span of 10 bases. The CDR3 DNA reads TGCGCCAGCAGCCAAGGCGTAGGGAATAACTATGGCTACACCTTC. It codes for CASSQGVGNNYGYTF.

This clone appeared a single time. The CDR3 sequence: CASSQSDRGGYYGYTF. The CDR3 region has the DNA TGTGCCAGCAGCCAAAGCGACAGGGGTGGATACTATGGCTACACCTTC. The V call is TRBV3-1 (or the pseudogene TRBV3-2), the J call TRBJ1-2; TRBD1 matches at 8 bases. The germline gives CDR1 LGHDT, CDR2 YNNKEL (reference sequence). The CDR3 is 16 residues long. The V gene end was trimmed by 2 bases and the J gene end by 3 bases; junction bases not matched to a gene: 8.

CDR3 sequence: CASSLKAESGNTIYF. CDR3 bases: TGTGCCAGCAGCTTAAAGGCAGAATCTGGAAACACCATATATTTT. The V and J genes are TRBV7-9 and TRBJ1-3; no clear D. Between the trimmed V and J ends, which lost 2 bases and 1 base, there was a span of 9 bases. The CDR3 has 15 amino acids. Germline loops: CDR1 SEHNR, CDR2 FQNEAQ (reference sequence).

The J gene is TRBJ2-2, the V gene TRBV6-2 or TRBV6-3; no firm D call. Trimming took off 2 bases at V and 5 bases at J, with 6 bases between the two ends. The CDR3 runs 13 residues. Germline V gene data show CDR1 as MNHEY and CDR2 as SVGEGT. The CDR3 here is CASSYLTTGELFF. CDR3 DNA sequence: TGTGCCAGCAGTTACCTCACAACCGGGGAGCTGTTTTTT.

As concerns this clone: Additional DNA sequences in this sample encode the identical CDR3. CDR3 region: CASSPREGQETQYF. The CDR3 DNA follows: TGTGCCAGCTCTCCGAGGGAGGGGCAAGAGACCCAGTACTTC. V gene TRBV18 combines with J gene TRBJ2-5; 7 bases align to TRBD2. Germline trimming cut 6 bases from V and 2 bases from J; bases unmatched to any gene: 6. The CDR3 is 14 amino acids. In germline, CDR1 is KGHSH, CDR2 LQKENI. The complete variable domain, with remaining parts taken from reference TRBV18 and TRBJ2-5, reads NAGVMQNPRHLVRRRGQEARLRCSPMKGHSHVYWYRQLPEEGLKFMVYLQKENIIDESGMPKERFSAEFPKEGPSILRIQQVVRGDSAAYFCASSPREGQETQYFGPGTRLLVL.